Following are 32 T cell receptor beta chains from one sample sequenced in a study of human T cells and chemical hapten exposure. Time point here: patch test 1, 2 weeks after DPC sensitization. Treatment defined: therapeutic diphenylcyclopropenone sensitization with weekly scalp DPC. Someone pulled total RNA out of unfractionated whole blood. TCRdb reanalysed the RACE reads using MiXCR and keeps one entry per CDR3 protein. The data contain some 52,000 distinct CDR3 sequences, 9.5% to 11% of them singletons. The source was whole blood, collected in connection with sensitization to the hapten diphenylcyclopropenone (DPC). Receptor source: a woman in her forties with alopecia areata. Some clones in this sample may be carry-over from other donors' samples.

This clonotype was observed many times. The J gene is TRBJ2-1, the V gene TRBV4-3; 8 nucleotides align to TRBD1. V was clipped by 0 bases and J by 1 base; unmatched bases: 2. The CDR3 contains 16 residues. CDR1 is LGHNA and CDR2 is YSLEER in the germline V gene. The CDR3 region has the DNA TGCGCCAGCAGCCAAGAAACAGGGGGTTCCTACAATGAGCAGTTCTTC. It yields the protein CASSQETGGSYNEQFF.

This clonotype was seen a few times. The chain uses TRBV28 and TRBJ2-7, with D possibly TRBD1 on 6 matching bases. Germline V gives CDR1 MDHEN, CDR2 SYDVKM. CDR3 length: 13 residues. V was trimmed by 6 bases and J by 1 base, leaving 10 bases between them. The CDR3 DNA reads as TGTGCCAGCAGCGAGACAGGTTCCTACGAGCAGTACTTC. This gives the protein CASSETGSYEQYF.

This chain joins TRBV9 and TRBJ1-6; the match to TRBD1 covers 8 bases. Per the germline V gene, CDR1 is SGDLS and CDR2 is YYNGEE. With V trimmed by 2 bases and J by 4 bases, 8 bases remained unmatched. The CDR3 consists of 17 residues. CDR3 region: CASSVQDRGNYNSPLHF. The DNA of the CDR3 is TGTGCCAGCAGCGTCCAAGACAGGGGAAATTATAATTCACCCCTCCACTTT.

There are many counts of this clonotype. The CDR3 loop is CASSPRVDTEAFF. Written as DNA, the CDR3 is TGTGCCAGCAGCCCCAGGGTGGACACTGAAGCTTTCTTT. The chain has TRBV11-2 and TRBJ1-1; D is perhaps TRBD1 (5 bases). This CDR3 spans 13 amino acids. Germline CDR1 is SGHAT and CDR2 is FQNNGV. V lost 5 bases, J lost 3 bases, and 10 bases lay in between. The full variable domain, in which reference TRBV11-2 and TRBJ1-1 provide the parts outside the CDR3, is EAGVAQSPRYKIIEKRQSVAFWCNPISGHATLYWYQQILGQGPKLLIQFQNNGVVDDSQLPKDRFSAERLKGVDSTLKIQPAKLEDSAVYLCASSPRVDTEAFFGQGTRLTVV.

This clonotype was picked up one time. This rearrangement joins TRBV24-1 to TRBJ2-3, with TRBD2 as a possible D gene (6 bases). CDR3 length: 13 amino acids. The germline V gene has CDR1 KGHDR and CDR2 SFDVKD. Trimming left V 11 bases short and J 2 bases short, with 13 bases between. The CDR3 DNA is TGTGCCAGCGGGGAGCAAGTCACAGATACGCAGTATTTT. Encoded protein: CASGEQVTDTQYF.

In the case of this clonotype: One junction end does not reproduce the germline sequence, and a read error may be involved. The chain recombines TRBV2 with TRBJ1-6; weak D call: TRBD1 (5 bases). Germline V gene sequence: CDR1 SNHLY, CDR2 FYNNEI. CDR3 size: 16 residues. CDR3: CVSRDKFLSYNSPLHF. For the CDR3, the DNA is TGTGTCAGCAGGGATAAGTTCCTCTCCTATAATTCACCCCTCCACTTT.

The sample holds many counts of this clonotype. The V call is TRBV5-1, the J call TRBJ2-5, with 8 bases aligning to TRBD2. The CDR3 is made up of 13 amino acids. Germline-derived CDR1 and CDR2 are SGHRS and YFSETQ. V was clipped by 5 bases and J by 5 bases; unmatched bases: 5. The CDR3 is CASSLASGETQYF. For the CDR3, the DNA is TGCGCCAGCAGTCTTGCTAGCGGGGAGACCCAGTACTTC.

This clonotype was found a few times. CDR3 in amino acids: CASSFGLTSGFNEQFF. The DNA for the CDR3 is TGTGCCAGCAGTTTCGGTCTTACTAGCGGGTTCAATGAGCAGTTCTTC. This chain uses TRBV11-2 with TRBJ2-1; 9 bases match TRBD2. The germline CDR1 and CDR2 sequences are SGHAT and FQNNGV. Losses at the gene ends were 6 bases for V and 6 bases for J; bases not matched to a gene: 12. The CDR3 extends over 16 amino acids. Full variable domain (missing parts from reference TRBV11-2 and TRBJ2-1): EAGVAQSPRYKIIEKRQSVAFWCNPISGHATLYWYQQILGQGPKLLIQFQNNGVVDDSQLPKDRFSAERLKGVDSTLKIQPAKLEDSAVYLCASSFGLTSGFNEQFFGPGTRLTVL.

The chain combines TRBV7-8 with TRBJ2-3, with D perhaps being TRBD1 or TRBD2 (5 bases each). The V gene's germline CDR1 is SGHVS and CDR2 FQNEAQ. The length of the CDR3 is 15 residues. Trimming removed 0 bases from V and 1 base from J, with 8 bases in between. The CDR3 DNA sequence: TGTGCCAGCAGCTTAGCGGGGCGGGGCACAGATACGCAGTATTTT. It is translated as CASSLAGRGTDTQYF.

On this clonotype itself: This sequence may be a read error, since a much larger clone differs from it by one base. The gene calls are TRBV3-1 and TRBJ2-3; D call uncertain. This CDR3 comprises 16 residues. Germline V gene sequence: CDR1 LGHDT, CDR2 YNNKEL (reference sequence). V lost 0 bases and J lost 4, with 14 bases in between. For the CDR3, the DNA is TGTGCCAGCAGCCAAGAACGGTGGGAATTCGCAGATACGCAGTATTTT. The encoded protein is CASSQERWEFADTQYF.

The genes are TRBV11-2 and TRBJ2-3; D is unresolved. The germline CDR1 and CDR2 sequences are SGHAT and FQNNGV. Trimming removed 1 base from V and 3 bases from J, with 8 bases in between. The CDR3 runs 14 residues. CDR3 sequence: CASSLGTATDTQYF. The CDR3 DNA reads as TGTGCCAGCAGCTTAGGCACTGCTACAGATACGCAGTATTTT.

In this sample, this clonotype turned up many times. The gene calls are TRBV18 and TRBJ1-1, with unresolved D. Germline CDR1 is KGHSH and CDR2 is LQKENI. The germline V and J ends were trimmed by 2 bases and 4 bases, with 11 bases remaining between them. The CDR3 is 14 residues long. CDR3 sequence: CASSPGELVTEAFF. The DNA for the CDR3 is TGTGCCAGCTCACCAGGGGAGTTAGTCACTGAAGCTTTCTTT.

This clonotype was seen only a few times. V usage is TRBV6-5 and J usage is TRBJ2-3, with TRBD1 identical over 7 bases. From germline, CDR1 is MNHEY and CDR2 SVGAGI. This CDR3 contains 13 residues. Trimming took 5 bases from V and 4 from J; bases not matched to a gene: 3. CDR3 sequence: CASSVQGSDTQYF. Written as DNA, the CDR3 is TGTGCCAGCAGTGTACAGGGGTCAGATACGCAGTATTTT.

This CDR3 is CSARDGPPAGVFTGELFF. The CDR3 coding sequence is TGCAGTGCTAGAGATGGCCCTCCAGCGGGAGTTTTCACCGGGGAGCTGTTTTTT. The chain recombines TRBV20-1 with TRBJ2-2, with 8 positions matching TRBD2. Germline V lookup: CDR1 DFQATT, CDR2 SNEGSKA (reference sequence). The V and J ends lost 0 bases and 4 bases, in that order; junction bases with no gene match: 13. There are 18 residues in the CDR3.

Details on this clonotype: One end of the junction is discordant with germline, which a read error may explain. The gene calls are TRBV11-3 and TRBJ1-6; weak D call: TRBD1 (5 bases). The CDR3 covers 14 residues. The germline V gene has CDR1 SGHNT and CDR2 YENEEA. The CDR3 spells CASGLRDANSPLHF. Here the CDR3 DNA reads TGTGCCAGCGGCTTACGGGACGCTAATTCACCCCTCCACTTT.

This clonotype has more than one count but fewer than ten. The genes are TRBV6-5 and TRBJ2-3; 8 nucleotides align to TRBD2. V gave up 2 bases and J gave up 2 bases; unmatched junction bases: 3. This CDR3 has 15 amino acids. The germline gives CDR1 MNHEY, CDR2 SVGAGI. This CDR3 reads CASSYAGGDTDTQYF. CDR3 DNA sequence: TGTGCCAGCAGTTACGCGGGAGGTGACACAGATACGCAGTATTTT.

This clonotype was seen a handful of times. The chain uses TRBV20-1 and TRBJ2-1; D may correspond to TRBD1 or TRBD2 (6 bases each). Germline V CDR1 and CDR2: DFQATT, SNEGSKA (reference sequence). The length of the CDR3 is 14 residues. V was cut by 6 bases and J by 8 bases, with 20 bases left in between. CDR3 in DNA: TGCAGTGCCAACTACAGGAGGGGGTTCGATGAGCAGTTCTTC. Translating it yields CSANYRRGFDEQFF.

This clonotype turned up a few times. This CDR3 is CSVTSGRADREQFF. CDR3 DNA sequence: TGCAGCGTCACTAGCGGGAGGGCAGATCGAGAGCAGTTCTTC. This chain joins TRBV29-1 and TRBJ2-1; 13 nucleotides match TRBD2. CDR3 length: 14 residues. The ends lost 6 bases at V and 10 bases at J; junction bases unmatched: 9. Germline CDR1 SQVTM, CDR2 ANQGSEA.

The J gene is TRBJ2-1, the V gene TRBV7-2; unclear D gene. The V end lost 1 base, the J end lost 7 bases, and 8 bases lay between the germline ends. Germline V gene data show CDR1 as SGHTA and CDR2 as FQGNSA. CDR3 length: 13 amino acids. CDR3 DNA sequence: TGTGCCAGCAGCTTAGAACGGATTAATGAGCAGTTCTTC. Residues: CASSLERINEQFF.

This clonotype came up a few times. The DNA of the CDR3 is TGTGCCAGCAGTTACCTGGGACTAGCGGGGGGCCCAGGAGTCCAGTATTTT. Amino acid sequence: CASSYLGLAGGPGVQYF. The V and J genes are TRBV6-6 and TRBJ2-3; 15 bases map to TRBD2. Germline V CDR1 and CDR2: MNHNY, SVGAGI (reference sequence). This CDR3 comprises 17 residues. J gave up 12 bases and V 2 bases, and 12 bases lay outside the gene matches.

This clonotype showed up many times. The genes are TRBV28 and TRBJ1-2; D not certain. The CDR3 is 14 residues long. Trimming took 3 bases from V and 0 from J, leaving 8 bases between them. Germline CDR1 and CDR2: MDHEN and SYDVKM. The CDR3 DNA reads TGTGCCAGCAGTTTCGGGATCTCTAACTATGGCTACACCTTC. Its translation: CASSFGISNYGYTF.

In its sample, this clonotype was seen many times. This sequence joins TRBV28 and TRBJ1-3; D call uncertain. Germline V CDR1 and CDR2: MDHEN, SYDVKM. The CDR3 runs 14 residues. V lost 8 bases to trimming and J lost 0 bases, with 11 bases between them. Here the CDR3 reads CASGHPSSGNTIYF. For the CDR3, the DNA is TGTGCCAGCGGGCACCCTTCCTCTGGAAACACCATATATTTT.

This clonotype was picked up many times. The J gene is TRBJ2-3, the V gene TRBV6-6, with unresolved D. Germline assignment: CDR1 MNHNY and CDR2 SVGAGI (reference sequence). V gave up 4 bases and J gave up 4 bases, with 12 bases separating them. This CDR3 spans 14 amino acids. In DNA form, the CDR3 reads TGTGCCAGCAGTTCGGCTAGGTCCCCAGATACGCAGTATTTT. It codes for CASSSARSPDTQYF.

This clonotype was counted between two and nine times. The chain has TRBV3-1 and TRBJ2-3; D possibly matches TRBD1 or TRBD2 (5 bases each). Per germline, CDR1 LGHDT and CDR2 YNNKEL (reference sequence). The length of the CDR3 is 12 residues. V lost 4 bases to trimming and J lost 4 bases, with 6 bases between them. The CDR3 protein is CASSPGPDTQYF. The CDR3 nucleotides are TGTGCCAGCAGCCCGGGACCAGATACGCAGTATTTT.

A word on this clonotype: A much larger clone lies a single base off, so this may be a read error. The genes are TRBV14 and TRBJ2-7; D gene uncertain. The CDR3 is made up of 14 amino acids. The germline gives CDR1 SGHDN, CDR2 FVKESK. The CDR3 coding sequence is TGTGCCAGCAGCCAAGATACGGACCCCACCGAGCGGTACTTC. Protein sequence: CASSQDTDPTERYF.

This clonotype was observed a few times. This chain connects TRBV3-1 to TRBJ2-5; D not resolved. CDR3 size: 12 residues. The V end lost 1 base, the J end lost 7 bases, and 7 bases lay between the germline ends. Germline V CDR1 and CDR2: LGHDT, YNNKEL (reference sequence). The CDR3 DNA reads TGTGCCAGCAGCCAAGGAGAAGGGACCCAGTACTTC. It specifies CASSQGEGTQYF.

The sample holds a few counts of this clonotype. The CDR3 spells CASSGRQGDDSGNTIYF. CDR3 in DNA: TGTGCCAGCAGCGGGAGACAGGGAGACGACTCTGGAAACACCATATATTTT. V is TRBV7-9 and J is TRBJ1-3; 7 bases align to TRBD1. The CDR3 runs to 17 residues. From germline, CDR1 is SEHNR and CDR2 FQNEAQ (reference sequence). V gave up 5 bases and J gave up 0 bases; unmatched junction bases: 10.

At least ten counts were recorded for this clonotype. V and J are TRBV7-2 and TRBJ2-3; no reliable D call. The CDR3 runs 14 residues. Germline CDR1 SGHTA, CDR2 FQGNSA. V lost 4 bases, J lost 3 bases, and 11 bases lay in between. As DNA, the CDR3 is TGTGCCAGCAGCTCCAACTGGAGAACAGATACGCAGTATTTT. Translation gives CASSSNWRTDTQYF.

The table lists this clonotype with many counts. V and J are TRBV20-1 and TRBJ1-2, with D tentatively TRBD1 (5 bases). In germline, CDR1 is DFQATT, CDR2 SNEGSKA (reference sequence). With 0 bases removed from V and 4 bases from J, the gap between germline ends came to 9 bases. This CDR3 contains 13 residues. The CDR3 here is CSARDGGGYGYTF. The CDR3 DNA follows: TGCAGTGCTAGAGATGGGGGTGGCTATGGCTACACCTTC.

This clonotype appeared many times. The chain couples TRBV7-9 to TRBJ1-1; TRBD1 matches 7 bases. The CDR3 has 15 residues. Losses at the gene ends were 3 bases for V and 1 base for J; bases not matched to a gene: 5. The germline V gene has CDR1 SEHNR and CDR2 FQNEAQ (reference sequence). The CDR3 nucleotides are TGTGCCAGCAGCTTCCTAGGACAGGCGAACACTGAAGCTTTCTTT. Protein product: CASSFLGQANTEAFF. The full variable domain, rest sourced from reference TRBV7-9 and TRBJ1-1, is DTGVSQNPRHKITKRGQNVTFRCDPISEHNRLYWYRQTLGQGPEFLTYFQNEAQLEKSRLLSDRFSAERPKGSFSTLEIQRTEQGDSAMYLCASSFLGQANTEAFFGQGTRLTVV.

V usage is TRBV7-2 and J usage is TRBJ2-2; possible D gene TRBD2, 6 bases. The CDR3 is 16 residues long. V lost 1 base and J 5 bases, leaving 14 bases between the germline ends. The germline CDR1 and CDR2 sequences are SGHTA and FQGNSA. As DNA, the CDR3 is TGTGCCAGCAGCTTAGTTGCCGGGAGAGGAACCGGGGAGCTGTTTTTT. Amino acids: CASSLVAGRGTGELFF.

This clonotype has only a few counts. The rearrangement joins TRBV18 to TRBJ2-1; a weak D match, TRBD2 (5 bases). Germline V gene sequence: CDR1 KGHSH, CDR2 LQKENI. Trimming cost V 3 bases and J 3 bases, with 6 bases left between them. CDR3 size: 13 residues. CDR3 protein: CASSPGNYNEQFF. CDR3 bases: TGTGCCAGCTCACCCGGGAACTACAATGAGCAGTTCTTC.